This TCR beta chain was profiled in a study of post-analysis software for immune sequencing data. At the level of the study: The cohort encompassed relapsing-remitting, secondary progressive and progressive-relapsing multiple sclerosis disease courses. Study-level points and caveats: Roughly 5 TRBV segments (TRBV5-6, TRBV5-1 and TRBV20-1 among them) occurred more frequently in patients than in controls. Controls significantly exceeded multiple sclerosis patients in normalized Chao1 diversity.

The CDR3 spans 16 residues. V was trimmed by 1 base and J by 0 bases, leaving 16 bases between them. Germline V CDR1 and CDR2: SQVTM, ANQGSEA. Prepared libraries of TCR beta cDNA carried unique molecular identifiers. Each sample of roughly 0.95 to 10 million input T cells yielded 500,000 or so cDNA molecules, so each molecule approximated one T cell. TCRdb ran MiXCR on the PCR reads and lists one entry per CDR3 protein. The table lists about 460,000 distinct CDR3 sequences, roughly 46% of them singletons. This clonotype was observed a handful of times. Its antigen remains unidentified. The sample consisted of blood. The rearrangement links TRBV29-1 to TRBJ2-7; the D gene is possibly TRBD2 (6 bases). The sequence derives from a girl between 10 and 17 years old with multiple sclerosis. The CDR3 region is CSVEGSSGHNSYEQYF. CDR3 nucleotide sequence: TGCAGCGTTGAAGGTTCCAGCGGGCATAACTCCTACGAGCAGTACTTC.